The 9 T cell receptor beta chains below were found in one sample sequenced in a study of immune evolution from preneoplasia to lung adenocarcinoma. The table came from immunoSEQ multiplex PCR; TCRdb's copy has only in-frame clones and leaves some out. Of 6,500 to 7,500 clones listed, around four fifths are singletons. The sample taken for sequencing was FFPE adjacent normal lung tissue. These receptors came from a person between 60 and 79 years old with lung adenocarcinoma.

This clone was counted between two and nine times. This CDR3 is CASSEEWDLRVYEQYF. The CDR3 nucleotides are TGTGCCAGCAGTGAAGAGTGGGACTTGCGCGTCTACGAGCAGTACTTC. The V gene is TRBV2, the J gene TRBJ2-7, with TRBD2 as a possible D gene (6 bases). The CDR3 covers 16 residues. Between the trimmed V and J ends, which lost 1 base and 3 bases, there was a span of 16 bases. In germline, CDR1 is SNHLY, CDR2 FYNNEI.

The CDR3 loop reads CASSLTGDRAFGEQYF. The CDR3 DNA follows: TGTGCCAGCAGCTTAACGGGGGACAGGGCCTTTGGCGAGCAGTACTTC. The V gene is TRBV11-2, the J gene TRBJ2-7, with 9 bases identical to TRBD1. Germline CDR1 reads SGHAT; CDR2 reads FQNNGV. V shed 2 bases, J shed 6 bases, and the junction held 11 bases outside the gene matches. CDR3 size: 16 residues.

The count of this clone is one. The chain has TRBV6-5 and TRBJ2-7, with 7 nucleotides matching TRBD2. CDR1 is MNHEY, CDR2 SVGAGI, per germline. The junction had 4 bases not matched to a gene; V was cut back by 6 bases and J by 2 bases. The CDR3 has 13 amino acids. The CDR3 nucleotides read TGTGCCAGCAGACCCGGGACTACCTACGAGCAGTACTTC. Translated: CASRPGTTYEQYF.

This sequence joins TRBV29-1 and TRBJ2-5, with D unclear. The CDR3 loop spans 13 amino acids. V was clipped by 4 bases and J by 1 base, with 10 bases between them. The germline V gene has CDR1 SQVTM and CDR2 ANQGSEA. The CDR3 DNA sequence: TGCAGCGTTGGGCAGTCGACCCAAGAGACCCAGTACTTC. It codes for CSVGQSTQETQYF.

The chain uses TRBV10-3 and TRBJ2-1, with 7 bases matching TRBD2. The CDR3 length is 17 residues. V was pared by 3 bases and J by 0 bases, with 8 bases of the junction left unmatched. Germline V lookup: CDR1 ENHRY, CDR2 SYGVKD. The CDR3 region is CAISDLGGGSSYNEQFF. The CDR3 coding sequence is TGTGCCATCAGTGATCTTGGTGGCGGGAGCTCCTACAATGAGCAGTTCTTC.

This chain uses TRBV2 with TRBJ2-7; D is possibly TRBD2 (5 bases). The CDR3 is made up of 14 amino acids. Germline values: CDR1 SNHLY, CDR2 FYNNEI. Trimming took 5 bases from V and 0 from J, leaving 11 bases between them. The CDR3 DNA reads TGTGCCAGCAGTTGGACTCAGAACTCCTACGAGCAGTACTTC. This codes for CASSWTQNSYEQYF. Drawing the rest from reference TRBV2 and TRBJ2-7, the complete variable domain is EPEVTQTPSHQVTQMGQEVILRCVPISNHLYFYWYRQILGQKVEFLVSFYNNEISEKSEIFDDQFSVERPDGSNFTLKIRSTKLEDSAMYFCASSWTQNSYEQYFGPGTRLTVT.

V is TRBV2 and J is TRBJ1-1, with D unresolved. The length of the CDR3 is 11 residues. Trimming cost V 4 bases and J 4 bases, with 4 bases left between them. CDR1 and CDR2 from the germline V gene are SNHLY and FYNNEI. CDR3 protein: CASSVSTEAFF. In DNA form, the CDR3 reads TGTGCCAGCAGTGTCTCCACTGAAGCTTTCTTT.

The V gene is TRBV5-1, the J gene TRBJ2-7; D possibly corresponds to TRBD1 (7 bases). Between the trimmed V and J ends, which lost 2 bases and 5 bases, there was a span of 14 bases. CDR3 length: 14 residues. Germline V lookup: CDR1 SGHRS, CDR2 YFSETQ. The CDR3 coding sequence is TGCGCCAGCAGCTTTGGCCAGGGGGGAAACGAGCAGTACTTC. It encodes CASSFGQGGNEQYF. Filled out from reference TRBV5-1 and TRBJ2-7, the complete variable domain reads KAGVTQTPRYLIKTRGQQVTLSCSPISGHRSVSWYQQTPGQGLQFLFEYFSETQRNKGNFPGRFSGRQFSNSRSEMNVSTLELGDSALYLCASSFGQGGNEQYFGPGTRLTVT.

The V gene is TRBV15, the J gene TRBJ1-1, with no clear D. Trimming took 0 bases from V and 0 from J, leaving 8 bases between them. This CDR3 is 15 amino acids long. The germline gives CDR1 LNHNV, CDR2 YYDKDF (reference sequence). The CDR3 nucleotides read TGTGCCACCAGCAGAGATGGCAGTCTGAACACTGAAGCTTTCTTT. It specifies CATSRDGSLNTEAFF. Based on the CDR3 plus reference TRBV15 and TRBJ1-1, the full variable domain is DAMVIQNPRYQVTQFGKPVTLSCSQTLNHNVMYWYQQKSSQAPKLLFHYYDKDFNNEADTPDNFQSRRPNTSFCFLDIRSPGLGDTAMYLCATSRDGSLNTEAFFGQGTRLTVV.